The source of this T cell receptor (beta chain) is a study of cytomegalovirus exposure and HLA in healthy donors. Study background: In an early release, HLA-typed donors contributed about 80 million unique TCR sequences.

PCR used 60 Vbeta primers and 13 Jbeta primers. Produced via immunoSEQ multiplex PCR; TCRdb's table is partial and in-frame only. Seen here are 150,000 or so clones, about 82% observed once, and the top ten hold about 0.76%. Study-wide results and caveats: The likely explanation for a cluster of highly shared sequence variants was sequencing artifact. Analysis performed later showed TCR beta chains linked to HLA being more clonally expanded than equally common others. Across donors, most TCRs were seen rarely, yet some public ones were widespread.

This clone has just one count. Its antigen is still unknown. The sequence came from a woman aged 18-29 years in good health and CMV-seronegative. The sample was PBMCs.

The DNA for the CDR3 is TGTGCCAGTAACTCCCTAGCGGGAGGCTACAATGAGCAGTTCTTC. Its protein product is CASNSLAGGYNEQFF. V and J are TRBV19 and TRBJ2-1; 11 positions agree with TRBD2. The CDR3 is 15 amino acids. J gave up 3 bases and V 7 bases, and 5 bases lay outside the gene matches. Looked up from germline, CDR1 is LNHDA and CDR2 is SQIVND (reference sequence).